The TCR beta chain under discussion was sequenced for a study of blood T cell repertoires in COVID-19. Whole-study context: Sites across the United States, Italy and Spain contributed samples from acute and convalescent COVID-19. In each case, the material was cDNA or gDNA derived from T cells, B-cell-depleted T cells, or PBMCs.

This clone was seen only once. Authors' analysis steps: The authors estimated nucleated cell counts from reference gene primer amplification. Using immunoSEQ multiplex PCR, the repertoire was profiled, and TCRdb retains in-frame clones only, with some absent. V and J calls and clone size come straight from that table; D and trimming were deduced from the DNA. The sample lists about 200,000 clones, roughly 84% occurring once. The CDR3 has 15 amino acids. Germline V lookup: CDR1 MNHEY, CDR2 SVGEGT. The trim removed 2 bases at V and 1 base at J, leaving 4 bases unmatched. This clonotype was sampled from a man in his forties or fifties with acute or convalescent COVID-19. J is TRBJ1-2 and V is TRBV6-2 or TRBV6-3, with 7 bases aligning to TRBD1. The specimen was peripheral blood. The CDR3 sequence: CASSYKGTDNYGYTF. In nucleotides, the CDR3 is TGTGCCAGCAGTTACAAGGGGACAGATAACTATGGCTACACCTTC.